The present T cell receptor beta chain was sequenced within a study of shared clonotypes between healthy human individuals. Study-wide points: Memory subsets had estimated richness that was generally smaller than that of naive subsets. A small donor pool kept down the genetic and exposure-history diversity that was represented. Sorted-subset sequencing, rarefaction showed, was incomplete despite large depth.

With respect to this clone: Its antigen is not known.

Repertoires were generated with immunoSEQ multiplex PCR, while TCRdb's copy carries only in-frame clones and drops some. The table lists approximately 740,000 clones, roughly 92% of them singletons, with more than 20% in the top ten. Trimming pared 5 bases from V and 0 bases from J, leaving 10 bases between. Per the germline V gene, CDR1 is SNHLY and CDR2 is FYNNEI. CDR3 length: 15 amino acids. Positively selected for CCR7, the CD45RO-negative cells used as naive CD8 cells excluded terminally differentiated effector memory CD45RA+ cells. Every donor was a Caucasian adult from Nashville, Tennessee. This TCR derives from a man aged 25 to 45 in good health. The chain joins TRBV2 to TRBJ1-4; D remains ambiguous. Sequenced input: naive CD8+ T cells sorted from blood. The chain's CDR3 is CASSRLAATNEKLFF. In DNA form, the CDR3 reads TGTGCCAGCAGTAGGTTGGCAGCAACTAATGAAAAACTGTTTTTT.